This T cell receptor beta chain was sequenced during a study of T cell clones after liver transplantation. Assay used: immunoSEQ multiplex PCR; TCRdb lists only in-frame clones, some missing. Here the sample spans 75,000 to 85,000 clones, less than 85% being singletons. Germline loops: CDR1 SGHAT, CDR2 FQNNGV. This CDR3 region has 16 residues. V was shortened by 0 bases and J by 4 bases, with 15 bases between the two germline ends. Sequencing was performed on CD4+ T cells from blood, taken at the 22-month timepoint. The clonotype was recovered from a human patient who received a liver transplant. Some of the T cells might come from the graft donor. The chain joins TRBV11-2 to TRBJ1-1; TRBD1 might be the D (5 bases). CDR3 region: CASSLEGPGRSTEAFF. CDR3 DNA sequence: TGTGCCAGCAGCTTAGAGGGGCCAGGGCGTTCCACTGAAGCTTTCTTT.